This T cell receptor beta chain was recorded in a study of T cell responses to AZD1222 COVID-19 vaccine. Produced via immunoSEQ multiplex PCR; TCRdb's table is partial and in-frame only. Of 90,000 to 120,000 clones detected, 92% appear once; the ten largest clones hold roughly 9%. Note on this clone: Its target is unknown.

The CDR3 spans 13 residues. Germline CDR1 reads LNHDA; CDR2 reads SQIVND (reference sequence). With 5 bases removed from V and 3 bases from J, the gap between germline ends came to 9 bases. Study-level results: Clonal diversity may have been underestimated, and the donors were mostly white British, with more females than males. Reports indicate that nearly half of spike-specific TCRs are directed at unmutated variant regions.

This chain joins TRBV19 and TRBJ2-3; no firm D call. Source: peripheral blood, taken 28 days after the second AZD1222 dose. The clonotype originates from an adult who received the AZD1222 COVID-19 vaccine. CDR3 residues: CASSVVGTDTQYF. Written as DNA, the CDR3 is TGTGCCAGTAGTGTAGTGGGGACAGATACGCAGTATTTT.